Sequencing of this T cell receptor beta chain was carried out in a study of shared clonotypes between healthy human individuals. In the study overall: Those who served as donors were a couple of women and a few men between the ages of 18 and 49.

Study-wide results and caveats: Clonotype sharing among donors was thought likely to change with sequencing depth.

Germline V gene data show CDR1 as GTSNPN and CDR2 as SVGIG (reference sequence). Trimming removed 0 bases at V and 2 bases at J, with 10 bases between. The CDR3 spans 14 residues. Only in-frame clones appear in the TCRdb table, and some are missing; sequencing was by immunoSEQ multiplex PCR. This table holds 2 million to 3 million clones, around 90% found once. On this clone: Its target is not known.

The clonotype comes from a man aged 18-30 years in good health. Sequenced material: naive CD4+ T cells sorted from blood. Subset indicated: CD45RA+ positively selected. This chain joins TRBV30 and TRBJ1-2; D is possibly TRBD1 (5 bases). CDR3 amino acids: CAWSVLTENYGYTF. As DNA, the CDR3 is TGTGCCTGGAGTGTACTGACAGAGAACTATGGCTACACCTTC. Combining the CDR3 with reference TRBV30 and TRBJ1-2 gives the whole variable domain SQTIHQWPATLVQPVGSPLSLECTVEGTSNPNLYWYRQAAGRGLQLLFYSVGIGQISSEVPQNLSASRPQDRQFILSSKKLLLSDSGFYLCAWSVLTENYGYTFGSGTRLTVV.